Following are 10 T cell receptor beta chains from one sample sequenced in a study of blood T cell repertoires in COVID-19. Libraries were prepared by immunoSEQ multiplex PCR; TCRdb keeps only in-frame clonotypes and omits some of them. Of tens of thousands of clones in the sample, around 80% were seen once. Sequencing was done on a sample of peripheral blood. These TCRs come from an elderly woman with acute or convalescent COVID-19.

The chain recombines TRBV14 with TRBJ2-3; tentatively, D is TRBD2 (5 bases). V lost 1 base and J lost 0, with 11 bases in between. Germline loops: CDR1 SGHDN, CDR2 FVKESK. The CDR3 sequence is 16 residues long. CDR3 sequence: CASSQGFGGSTDTQYF. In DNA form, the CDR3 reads TGTGCCAGCAGCCAAGGTTTTGGCGGGAGCACAGATACGCAGTATTTT. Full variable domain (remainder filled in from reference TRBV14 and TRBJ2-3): EAGVTQFPSHSVIEKGQTVTLRCDPISGHDNLYWYRRVMGKEIKFLLHFVKESKQDESGMPNNRFLAERTGGTYSTLKVQPAELEDSGVYFCASSQGFGGSTDTQYFGPGTRLTVL.

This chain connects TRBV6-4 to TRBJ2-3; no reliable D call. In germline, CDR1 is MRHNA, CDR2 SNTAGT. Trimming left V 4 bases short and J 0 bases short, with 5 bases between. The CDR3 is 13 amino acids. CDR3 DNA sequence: TGTGCCAGCAGTGCTTCTAGCACAGATACGCAGTATTTT. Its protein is CASSASSTDTQYF.

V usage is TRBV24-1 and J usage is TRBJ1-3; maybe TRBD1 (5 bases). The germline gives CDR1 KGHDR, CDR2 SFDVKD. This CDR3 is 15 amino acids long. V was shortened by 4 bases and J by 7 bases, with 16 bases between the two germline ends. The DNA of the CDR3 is TGTGCCACCAGTGACTCTTCAGTGCGGGGGAACACCATATATTTT. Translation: CATSDSSVRGNTIYF.

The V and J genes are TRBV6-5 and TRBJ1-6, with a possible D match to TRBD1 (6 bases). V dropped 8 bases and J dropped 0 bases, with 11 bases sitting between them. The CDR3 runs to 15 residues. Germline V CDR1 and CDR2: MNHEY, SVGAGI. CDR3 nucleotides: TGTGCCAGCGGGCAGGGGAGCTCCTATAATTCACCCCTCCACTTT. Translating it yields CASGQGSSYNSPLHF.

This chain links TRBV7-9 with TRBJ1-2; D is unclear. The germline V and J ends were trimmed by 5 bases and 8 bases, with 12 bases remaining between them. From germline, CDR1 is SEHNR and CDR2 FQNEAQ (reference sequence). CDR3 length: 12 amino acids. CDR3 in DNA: TGTGCCAGCAGCCCCGGCCCGGGGGGCTACACCTTC. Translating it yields CASSPGPGGYTF.

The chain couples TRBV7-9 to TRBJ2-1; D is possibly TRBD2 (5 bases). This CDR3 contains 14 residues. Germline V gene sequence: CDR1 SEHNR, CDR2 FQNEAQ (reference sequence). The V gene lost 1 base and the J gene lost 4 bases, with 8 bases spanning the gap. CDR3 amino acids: CASSLERRYNEQFF. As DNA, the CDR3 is TGTGCCAGCAGCTTAGAGCGGCGTTACAATGAGCAGTTCTTC.

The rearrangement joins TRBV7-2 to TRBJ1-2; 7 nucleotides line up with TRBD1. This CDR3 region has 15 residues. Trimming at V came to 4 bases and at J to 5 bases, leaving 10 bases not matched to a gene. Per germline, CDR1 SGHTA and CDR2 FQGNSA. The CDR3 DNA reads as TGTGCCAGCAGCTCACCCACAGGGGCGGCGTATGGCTACACCTTC. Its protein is CASSSPTGAAYGYTF.

The CDR3 protein is CASSYRTGYNSPLHF. The CDR3 nucleotides read TGTGCCAGCAGTTACCGGACAGGGTATAATTCACCCCTCCACTTT. The chain links TRBV6-5 to TRBJ1-6; 8 positions agree with TRBD1. Per germline, CDR1 MNHEY and CDR2 SVGAGI. Germline trimming cut 2 bases from V and 4 bases from J; bases unmatched to any gene: 1. The CDR3 spans 15 residues.

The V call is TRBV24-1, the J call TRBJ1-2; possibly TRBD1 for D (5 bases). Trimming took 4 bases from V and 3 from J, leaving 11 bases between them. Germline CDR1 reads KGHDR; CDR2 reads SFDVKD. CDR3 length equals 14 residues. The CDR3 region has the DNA TGTGCCACCAGTGACGCTGGGGCGGACTATGGCTACACCTTC. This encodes CATSDAGADYGYTF.

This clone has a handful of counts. CDR3 amino acids: CASGGSYGYTF. CDR3 nucleotide sequence: TGTGCCAGCGGGGGGTCTTATGGCTACACCTTC. The chain employs TRBV28 and TRBJ1-2, with D tentatively TRBD1 (5 bases). The CDR3 has 11 amino acids. V lost 8 bases and J 5 bases, leaving 9 bases between the germline ends. The germline gives CDR1 MDHEN, CDR2 SYDVKM.